Here is one T cell receptor (beta chain) with its context. What antigen it recognizes has not been identified. Qualities for individual bases were not recorded, and no much larger clone is one base off. This entry is derived from a study of blood T cell repertoires in COVID-19 (dated by TCRdb to the early 2020s). Describing the broader study: Collaborator samples came from the United States, Italy and Spain and covered acute and convalescent phases of COVID-19. The dataset comprised deeply sampled blood TCRbeta repertoires from subjects exposed to, actively infected with, or recovered from COVID-19. The sample metadata nearly always contained a de-identified subject ID, COVID-19 status, age in years and sex. HLA class I and class II types, where available, came from metadata supplied by the sample provider rather than from assay-based typing. The repertoires were released in a freely available public database meant as a resource for research on the immune response to SARS-CoV-2. The material from the prospective study consisted of cDNA or gDNA derived from T cells, B-cell-depleted T cells, or PBMCs. The samples were drawn from two sources: the first 160 participants of the ongoing ImmuneRACE study, and 1,000 to 1,500 subjects contributed by 6 global collaborators. What the research found in general, with its limitations: The amount of clinical and demographic metadata varied by source and participant and was provided uncurated.

TCRbeta CDR3 regions were amplified from genomic DNA by means of the immunoSEQ Assay, a bias-controlled multiplex PCR. The study's own analysis went as follows. The number of nucleated cells in each sample was estimated from the amplification of reference gene primers within the assay. Sequence reads were collapsed and filtered to measure the absolute abundance of every unique TCRbeta CDR3 rearrangement. For each sample, productive Simpson clonality was calculated as the square root of Simpson's diversity index over productive rearrangements. TCRdb took over this immuneACCESS table, retaining in-frame rearrangements with V and J assigned. Such tables are incomplete; in checked studies, under half of the missing clones stem from an unresolved V gene, and the remainder is unexplained. The DNA gave D and trimming, while V, J and clone size come from that table. A total of 55,000 to 65,000 clones appear in this sample, 79% of them only once. The ten largest clones represent roughly 3.2% of the sample.

CDR1 and CDR2 are read off the germline V gene as ENHRY and SYGVKD. V is reduced by 6 bases and J by 5 bases, leaving a spacing of 16 bases between them. The CDR3 has 15 amino acids, counting the end cysteine and phenylalanine. This entry keeps only the CDR3 DNA: 45 bases, framed from base 1. The collaborating institutions used their own protocols to collect whole blood in K2EDTA tubes. For TCRbeta analysis, collaborator samples were shipped as frozen whole blood, as isolated PBMCs, or as DNA extracted from either sample type. The chain couples TRBV10-3 to TRBJ2-2; 7 matching bases give a weak D call of TRBD2. The sequence was obtained from a man aged 60 to 75 with acute or convalescent COVID-19. The source material was peripheral blood. The CDR3 region: CAIRGGGGPTGELFF. In nucleotides, the sequence is TGTGCCATCAGGGGGGGCGGGGGACCTACCGGGGAGCTGTTTTTT.